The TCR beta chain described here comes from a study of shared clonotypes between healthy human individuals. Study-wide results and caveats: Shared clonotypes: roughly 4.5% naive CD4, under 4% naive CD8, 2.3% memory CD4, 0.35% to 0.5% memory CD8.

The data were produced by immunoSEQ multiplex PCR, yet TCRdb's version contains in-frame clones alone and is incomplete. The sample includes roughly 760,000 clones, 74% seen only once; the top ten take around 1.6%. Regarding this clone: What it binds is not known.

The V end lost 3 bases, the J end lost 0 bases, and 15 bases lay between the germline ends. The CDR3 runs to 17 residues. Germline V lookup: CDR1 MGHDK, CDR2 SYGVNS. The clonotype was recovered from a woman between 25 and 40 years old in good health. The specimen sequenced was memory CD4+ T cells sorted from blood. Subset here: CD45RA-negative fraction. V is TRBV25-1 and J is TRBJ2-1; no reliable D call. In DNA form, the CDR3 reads TGTGCCAGCAGTGACTCTATGGACCGAAGCTCCTACAATGAGCAGTTCTTC. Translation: CASSDSMDRSSYNEQFF.